A selection of T cell receptor beta chains follows, all from one sample in a study of T cells expressing NK-cell markers. For each CDR3 protein, TCRdb gives one entry from its re-call of the 5' RACE reads, without DNA. In total, the table holds roughly 160,000 distinct CDR3 sequences. Sequencing was done on a sample of blood T cells: a sorted CD56 or NKG2C T cell subset, CD4+ or CD8+ T cells, or bulk PBMC T cells (not recorded which). Receptors originate from a man aged 18 to 70 in good health. Each CDR3 is given with its conserved first and last residue.

TRBJ2-1	TRBV9	CASSVHGTGPGDEQFF
TRBJ1-2	TRBV11-2	CASSLTRGGYTF
TRBJ2-1	TRBV6-5	CASKVTWGSYNEQFF
TRBJ2-3	TRBV4-1	CASSQDRTVLGTDTQYF
TRBJ1-2	TRBV6-5	CASSYSQGWNYGYTF
TRBJ1-2	TRBV5-6	CASSLGTGGANYGYTF
TRBJ2-1	TRBV4-2	CASSPTTSGGSLLRHNEQFF
TRBJ2-3	TRBV30	CASGLETDTQYF
TRBJ2-7	TRBV4-1	CASSLTDRSYEQYF
TRBJ1-2	TRBV7-8	CASSIIGTGDLLAF
TRBJ2-3	TRBV6-5	CASSYGVGGAMGQYF
TRBJ1-1	TRBV28	CAGRDRGLNTEAFF
TRBJ1-1	TRBV5-1	CASSLYTQANTEAFF
TRBJ2-5	TRBV4-1	CASSLKKRVEETQYF
TRBJ1-4	TRBV29-1	CSVLYVTDNEKLFF
TRBJ2-2	TRBV25-1	CASSPEWGGDTGELFF
TRBJ1-1	TRBV14	CASTQRVGTEAFF
TRBJ2-7	TRBV7-9	CASSPRQGGVSYEQYF
TRBJ2-5	TRBV2	CASSLYRGRETQYF
TRBJ2-1	TRBV9	CASSVGGLLRDEQFF
TRBJ1-6	TRBV6-1	CASMPGRLNSPLHF
TRBJ2-7	TRBV19	CASSTDKYNEQYF
TRBJ1-5	TRBV2	CASEAAGNQPQHF
TRBJ1-4	TRBV27	CASSRGLINEKLFF
TRBJ2-7	TRBV9	CASSTSGGHSYEQYF
TRBJ1-6	TRBV9	CASSPGDSPLHF
TRBJ2-3	TRBV30	CAWSVGPETDTQYF
TRBJ1-3	TRBV6-1	CASSLPYSGNTIYF
TRBJ2-1	TRBV3-1	CASSQDGAGVSYNEQFF
TRBJ2-6	TRBV2	CASSKGISGANVLTF
TRBJ1-6	TRBV6-2/TRBV6-3	CASSDRGPDSPLHF
TRBJ2-1	TRBV3-1	CASSQDTAGIYNEQFF
TRBJ1-2	TRBV5-1	CASSAWTGGADYGYTF
TRBJ1-2	TRBV7-8	CASSQPKDRGESGYTF
TRBJ1-6	TRBV12-3/TRBV12-4	CASSSPGLESPLHF
TRBJ2-3	TRBV12-3/TRBV12-4	CASSGVGGDTDTQYF
TRBJ1-4	TRBV11-2	CASSLVLQGGEKLFF
TRBJ2-1	TRBV5-1	CASSFWSISSYNEQFF
TRBJ2-7	TRBV20-1	CSAEQGDVRGQQYF
TRBJ2-7	TRBV6-1	CASSEERTTSYEQYF
TRBJ2-2	TRBV12-3/TRBV12-4	CASSRTEAIPGELFF
TRBJ2-4	TRBV7-9	CASSLVSKNIQYF
TRBJ1-5	TRBV3-1	CASTLQGGRGNQPQHF
TRBJ2-2	TRBV7-8	CASSLYQGRTGELFF
TRBJ2-2	TRBV20-1	CSARAETHTGELFF
TRBJ1-2	TRBV5-1	CASSLAGQNYGYTF
TRBJ2-3	TRBV2	CASRDITTGDNTDTQYF
TRBJ2-1	TRBV20-1	CSADGLAGDNEQFF
TRBJ2-1	TRBV7-9	CASNPRHGRDLYNEQFF
TRBJ1-2	TRBV7-2	CASSLREGQELTGYTF
TRBJ1-1	TRBV7-2	CASSLGHLTGEAFF